This TCR beta chain was observed in a study of blood T cell repertoires in COVID-19 (dated by TCRdb to 2018 to 2021). Some background on the complete study: The collaborator samples originated in the United States, Italy and Spain and spanned the acute and convalescent phases of COVID-19. The prospective study material was composed of cDNA or gDNA derived from T cells, B-cell-depleted T cells, or PBMCs. Deeply sampled blood TCRbeta repertoires from subjects exposed to, actively infected with, or recovered from COVID-19 were included in the dataset. The repertoires were released in a freely available public database meant as a resource for research on the immune response to SARS-CoV-2. Samples were obtained from the ongoing ImmuneRACE study (first 160 participants) and from 1,254 subjects provided by 6 global collaborators. Sample metadata almost always included a de-identified subject ID, COVID-19 status, age in years and sex. Where available, HLA class I and class II types were taken from metadata supplied by the sample provider and were not determined by assay-based typing.

TCRbeta CDR3 regions were amplified from genomic DNA using the immunoSEQ Assay, a bias-controlled multiplex PCR. Concerning the study's data processing: The number of nucleated cells in each sample was estimated from the amplification of reference gene primers within the assay. To quantify the absolute abundance of each unique TCRbeta CDR3 rearrangement, sequence reads were collapsed and filtered. For each sample, productive Simpson clonality was calculated by taking the square root of Simpson's diversity index across productive rearrangements. TCRdb retrieved this table from immuneACCESS and kept in-frame rearrangements only. Not all clones are present; in checked studies, unresolved V genes account for under half, and no reason is known for the remainder. Clone size and the V and J calls come from that table; the DNA yielded D and trimming. For this sample the table gives around 190,000 clones, of which roughly 90% were detected only once. About a sixth of the sample lies in the top ten.

The full study reports these points: The quantity of clinical and demographic metadata differed by source and by participant and was supplied without curation.

One collaborating source in Seattle enrolled patients during active infection and followed them longitudinally through the course of disease. Whole blood was collected in K2EDTA tubes by collaborating institutions according to the institutions' own protocols. Collaborator samples were shipped for TCRbeta analysis as frozen whole blood, isolated PBMCs, or DNA extracted from either sample type. In the case of this clone: It lacks a known antigen. Per-base qualities were not stored, and no clone one base away is much larger.

V is cut by 2 bases and J by 4 bases, and the space between the germline ends is 22 bases. The cysteine opens and the phenylalanine closes a CDR3 of 18 amino acids. Left in the record is the CDR3 DNA by itself, 54 bases read in frame from the first base. CDR1 and CDR2 were assigned from the germline V gene (reference sequence) as MNHEY and SMNVEV. The TCR sequence derives from a man in his fifties or sixties with COVID-19, enrolled during active disease. The chain was built from TRBV27 and TRBJ2-3; the D gene is possibly TRBD2, with 6 bases matching. Sequencing used peripheral blood. At the DNA level, the sequence is TGTGCCAGCAGTTTAAGCGGTCCATTGGCAGGGAGGCCAGATACGCAGTATTTT. Its protein product is CASSLSGPLAGRPDTQYF.